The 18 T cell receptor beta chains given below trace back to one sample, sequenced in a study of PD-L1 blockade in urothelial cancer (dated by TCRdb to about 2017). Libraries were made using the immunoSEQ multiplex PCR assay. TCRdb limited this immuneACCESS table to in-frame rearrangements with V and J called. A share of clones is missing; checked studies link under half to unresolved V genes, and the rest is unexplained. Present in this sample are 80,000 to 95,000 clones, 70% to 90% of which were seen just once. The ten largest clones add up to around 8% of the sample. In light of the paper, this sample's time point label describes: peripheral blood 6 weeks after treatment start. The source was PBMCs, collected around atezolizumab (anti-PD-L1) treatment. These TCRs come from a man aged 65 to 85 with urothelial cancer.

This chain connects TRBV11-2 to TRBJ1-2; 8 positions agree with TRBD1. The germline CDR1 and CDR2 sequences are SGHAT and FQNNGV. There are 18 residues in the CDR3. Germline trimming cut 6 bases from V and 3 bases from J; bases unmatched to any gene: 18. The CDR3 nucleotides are TGTGCCAGCAGACGATCCCCGACCACAGGGGGGGGAGACTATGGCTACACCTTC. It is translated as CASRRSPTTGGGDYGYTF.

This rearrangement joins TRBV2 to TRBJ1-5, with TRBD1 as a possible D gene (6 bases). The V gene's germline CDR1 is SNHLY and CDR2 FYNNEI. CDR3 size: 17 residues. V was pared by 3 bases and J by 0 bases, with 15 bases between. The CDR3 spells CASSEGQRGDSNQPQHF. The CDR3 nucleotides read TGTGCCAGCAGTGAGGGACAAAGAGGCGATAGCAATCAGCCCCAGCATTTT.

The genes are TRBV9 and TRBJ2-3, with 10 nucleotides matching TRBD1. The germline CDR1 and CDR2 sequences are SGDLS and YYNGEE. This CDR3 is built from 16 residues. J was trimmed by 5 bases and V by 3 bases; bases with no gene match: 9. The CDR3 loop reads CASSDSGTGEVDTQYF. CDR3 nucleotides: TGTGCCAGCAGCGACTCGGGGACAGGGGAGGTAGATACGCAGTATTTT.

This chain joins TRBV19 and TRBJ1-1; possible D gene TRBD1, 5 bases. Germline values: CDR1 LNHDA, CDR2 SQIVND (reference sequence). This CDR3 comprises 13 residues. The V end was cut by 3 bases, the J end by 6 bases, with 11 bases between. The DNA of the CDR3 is TGTGCCAGTAGTATTTTGGGGGGTGCTGAAGCTTTCTTT. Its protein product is CASSILGGAEAFF. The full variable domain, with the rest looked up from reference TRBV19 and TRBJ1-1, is DGGITQSPKYLFRKEGQNVTLSCEQNLNHDAMYWYRQDPGQGLRLIYYSQIVNDFQKGDIAEGYSVSREKKESFPLTVTSAQKNPTAFYLCASSILGGAEAFFGQGTRLTVV.

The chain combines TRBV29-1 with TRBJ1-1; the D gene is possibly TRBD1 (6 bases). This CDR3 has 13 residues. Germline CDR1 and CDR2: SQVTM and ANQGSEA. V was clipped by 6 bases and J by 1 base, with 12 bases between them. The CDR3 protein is CSVDRDKNTEAFF. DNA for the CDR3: TGCAGCGTCGACCGGGACAAGAACACTGAAGCTTTCTTT.

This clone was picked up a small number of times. CDR3 sequence (DNA): TGTGCCAGCAGTCTCGGACAGGGCCAACAGCCCCAGCATTTT. Translating gives CASSLGQGQQPQHF. The rearrangement uses TRBV27 and TRBJ1-5, with TRBD1 identical over 8 bases. Germline CDR1 is MNHEY and CDR2 is SMNVEV (reference sequence). Trimming removed 5 bases from V and 7 bases from J; junction bases left unmatched: 7. The CDR3 length is 14 residues.

CDR3 sequence reads: CASSLGDRGGTSAYEQYF. CDR3 sequence (DNA): TGTGCCAGCAGCTTAGGGGATCGAGGGGGGACTAGCGCCTACGAGCAGTACTTC. This rearrangement joins TRBV11-3 to TRBJ2-7, with TRBD2 matching 10 bases. CDR3 length: 18 residues. V lost 1 base, J lost 2 bases, and 11 bases stayed unmatched. Germline V CDR1 and CDR2: SGHNT, YENEEA.

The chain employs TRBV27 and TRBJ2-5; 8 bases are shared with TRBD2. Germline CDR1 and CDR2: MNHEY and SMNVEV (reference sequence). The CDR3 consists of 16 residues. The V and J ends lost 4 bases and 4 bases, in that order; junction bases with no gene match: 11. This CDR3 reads CASSSTSAEGGETQYF. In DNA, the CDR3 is TGTGCCAGCAGTTCGACTAGCGCCGAGGGAGGAGAGACCCAGTACTTC.

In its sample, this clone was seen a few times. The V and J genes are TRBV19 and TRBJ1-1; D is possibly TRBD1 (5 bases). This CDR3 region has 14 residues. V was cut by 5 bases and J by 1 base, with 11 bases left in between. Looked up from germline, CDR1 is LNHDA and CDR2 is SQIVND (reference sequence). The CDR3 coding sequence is TGTGCCAGTAGTGCCAGGGAAGGGAACACTGAAGCTTTCTTT. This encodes CASSAREGNTEAFF.

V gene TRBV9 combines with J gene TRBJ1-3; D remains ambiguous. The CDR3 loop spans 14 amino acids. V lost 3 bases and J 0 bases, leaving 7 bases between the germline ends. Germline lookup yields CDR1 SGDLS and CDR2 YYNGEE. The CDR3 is CASSGGVSGNTIYF. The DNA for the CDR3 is TGTGCCAGCAGCGGCGGGGTCTCTGGAAACACCATATATTTT.

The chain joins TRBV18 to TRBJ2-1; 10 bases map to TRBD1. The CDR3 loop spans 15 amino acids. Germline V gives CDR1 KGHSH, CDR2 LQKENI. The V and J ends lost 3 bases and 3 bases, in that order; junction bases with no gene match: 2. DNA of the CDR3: TGTGCCAGCTCACCCGGACAGGGGGGCTACAATGAGCAGTTCTTC. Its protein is CASSPGQGGYNEQFF.

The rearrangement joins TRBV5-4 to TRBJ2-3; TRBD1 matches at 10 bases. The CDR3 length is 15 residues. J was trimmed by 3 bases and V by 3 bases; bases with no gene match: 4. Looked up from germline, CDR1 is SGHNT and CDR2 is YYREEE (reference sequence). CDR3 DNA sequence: TGTGCCAGCAGCTGGGACAGGGGACCTACAGATACGCAGTATTTT. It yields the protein CASSWDRGPTDTQYF.

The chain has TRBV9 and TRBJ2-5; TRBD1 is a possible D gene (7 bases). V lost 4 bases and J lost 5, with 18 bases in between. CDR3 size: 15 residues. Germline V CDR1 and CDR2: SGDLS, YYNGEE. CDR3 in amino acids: CASSFTGEVEETQYF. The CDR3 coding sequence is TGTGCCAGCAGCTTCACAGGGGAGGTGGAGGAGACCCAGTACTTC.

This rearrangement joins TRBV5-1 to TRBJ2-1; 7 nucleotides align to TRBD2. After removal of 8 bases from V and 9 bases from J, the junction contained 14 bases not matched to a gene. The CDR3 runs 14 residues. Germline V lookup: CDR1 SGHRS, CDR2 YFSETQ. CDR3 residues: CASAPLADSSEQFF. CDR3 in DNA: TGCGCCAGTGCCCCCCTAGCGGACTCCAGTGAGCAGTTCTTC.

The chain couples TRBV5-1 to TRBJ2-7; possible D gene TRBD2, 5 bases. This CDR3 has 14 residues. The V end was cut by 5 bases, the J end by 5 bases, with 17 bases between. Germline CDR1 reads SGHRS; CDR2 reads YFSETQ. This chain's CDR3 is CASSPGTFGDEQYF. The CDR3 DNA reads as TGCGCCAGCAGTCCCGGCACTTTCGGGGACGAGCAGTACTTC.

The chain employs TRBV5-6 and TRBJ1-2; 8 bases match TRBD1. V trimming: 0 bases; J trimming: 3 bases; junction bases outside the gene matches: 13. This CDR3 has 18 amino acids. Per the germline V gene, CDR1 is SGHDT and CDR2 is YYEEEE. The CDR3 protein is CASSLEQGEGGIDYGYTF. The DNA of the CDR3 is TGTGCCAGCAGCTTGGAACAGGGGGAAGGGGGAATCGACTATGGCTACACCTTC.

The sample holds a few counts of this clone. The CDR3 loop reads CASSLYRATDTQYF. The CDR3 DNA sequence: TGTGCCAGCAGCTTATACAGGGCCACAGATACGCAGTATTTT. The chain is built from TRBV7-3 and TRBJ2-3; tentatively, D is TRBD1 (6 bases). CDR1 is SGHTA, CDR2 FQGTGA, per germline. Trimming stripped 2 bases from V and 2 bases from J, with 8 bases between. The CDR3 extends over 14 amino acids.

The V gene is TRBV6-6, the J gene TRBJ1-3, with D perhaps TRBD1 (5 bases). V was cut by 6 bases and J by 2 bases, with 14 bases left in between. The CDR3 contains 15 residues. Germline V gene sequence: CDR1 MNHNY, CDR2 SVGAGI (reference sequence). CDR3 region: CASSRSGRTGNTIYF. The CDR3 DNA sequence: TGTGCCAGCAGCCGATCAGGGAGGACTGGAAACACCATATATTTT.